Sequencing of this T cell receptor (beta chain) was carried out in a study of T cell responses to AZD1222 COVID-19 vaccine. Study outcomes and limitations: A mostly white British donor set with more females was recruited, and clonal diversity was possibly underestimated.

The protocol was immunoSEQ multiplex PCR, while the TCRdb copy is restricted to in-frame clones and leaves out a portion. This sample has about 84,000 clones, with roughly 85% found just once. About this clone itself: The antigen is unknown.

The J segment lost 1 base and the V segment lost 1 base, leaving 6 bases of the junction unmatched. The V gene's germline CDR1 is SGHAT and CDR2 FQNNGV. This CDR3 has 16 residues. The analysis combined second doses at about 4 or about 12 weeks. The receptor comes from an adult who received the AZD1222 COVID-19 vaccine. The V and J genes are TRBV11-2 and TRBJ1-1, with 7 bases lining up with TRBD1. This specimen consisted of peripheral blood, obtained 28 days after the second AZD1222 dose. Here the CDR3 DNA reads TGTGCCAGCAGCTTAGTGATGGGACAGCCGAACACTGAAGCTTTCTTT. Translated: CASSLVMGQPNTEAFF.